This is a list of T cell receptor beta chains from one sample in a study of molecular identifiers for immune sequencing clone quantification. TCRdb re-called the PCR reads through MiXCR, storing one row per CDR3 protein. The sample includes roughly 100,000 distinct CDR3 sequences, about 35% of them seen just once. The sample was naive CD8+ T cells from blood, with Jurkat cell RNA spiked in. The receptors come from a human donor in good health. Some libraries in this study had Jurkat cell RNA spiked in. Each CDR3 is given with its conserved first and last residue. D genes are given only for firm matches. The size of a clone is reported for some rows only, either as once, few or many, or as a class for expanded clones.

clone size	V gene	CDR3 length	D gene	J gene	CDR3 DNA	CDR3 protein
-	TRBV28	12	-	TRBJ1-1	TGTGCCAGCAGACGGACCGGGACAGAAGCTTTCTTT	CASRRTGTEAFF
few	TRBV7-9	11	-	TRBJ1-1	TGTGCCAGCAGCACTGACACGGTGGCTTTCTTT	CASSTDTVAFF
-	TRBV6-2/TRBV6-3	12	-	TRBJ2-7	TGTGCCAGCAGGTACTCCGGGGCCGAGCAGTACTTC	CASRYSGAEQYF
few	TRBV13	14	TRBD1	TRBJ2-5	TGTGCCAGCAGCTCCAGGGGGCGCGGGGAGACCCAGTACTTC	CASSSRGRGETQYF
-	TRBV11-2	15	-	TRBJ1-2	TGTGCCAGCAGCCCCCCCAACGAAGATGTTGGAGGCTACGCCTTC	CASSPPNEDVGGYAF
-	TRBV4-2	16	-	TRBJ2-3	TGTGCCAGCAGCCAAGATGCCGGACACGGGGTTGATACGCAGTATTTT	CASSQDAGHGVDTQYF
few	TRBV6-2/TRBV6-3	16	-	TRBJ2-3	TGTGCCAGCAGTTACTCGGTACAGGCTCGCACAGATACGCAGTATTTT	CASSYSVQARTDTQYF
-	TRBV18	15	-	TRBJ1-1	TGTGCCAGCTCACCCCGACAGTACATGAACACTGAAGCTTTCTTT	CASSPRQYMNTEAFF
-	TRBV12-3/TRBV12-4	16	-	TRBJ2-5	TGTGCCAGCAGTCCACTTATGGGACAATTCCAAGAGACCCAGTACTTC	CASSPLMGQFQETQYF
many	TRBV4-3	15	TRBD1	TRBJ2-7	TGCGCCAGCAGCCGCTACGGGACAGGCCCCTCCGAGCAGTACTTC	CASSRYGTGPSEQYF
few	TRBV20-1	17	TRBD2	TRBJ2-7	TGCAGTGCTAGAGGTGGGACTAGTGTCCCCAGAGTTGGCGAGCAGTACTTC	CSARGGTSVPRVGEQYF
-	TRBV4-3	17	TRBD2	TRBJ2-1	TGCGCCAGCAGCCAATGGGGCGCGGGGGTCCTCTACAATGAGCAGTTCTTC	CASSQWGAGVLYNEQFF
-	TRBV3-1	14	-	TRBJ1-2	TGTGCCAGCAGCCAAGAAGGGGAAAACTATGGCTACACCTTC	CASSQEGENYGYTF
-	TRBV9	14	-	TRBJ2-2	TGTGCCAGCAGCCTAGAACAGGGGTCCGGGGGGCTGTTTTTT	CASSLEQGSGGLFF
-	TRBV20-1	14	TRBD2	TRBJ2-7	TGCAGTGCTAGGGTGACTAGCGCCTCCTACGAGCAGTACTTC	CSARVTSASYEQYF
-	TRBV27	16	-	TRBJ2-1	TGTGCCAGCAGTTCTCCTCATCATCAGGGGCACAATGAGCAGTTCTTC	CASSSPHHQGHNEQFF
-	TRBV9	14	-	TRBJ2-1	TGTGCCAGCATGGAATCTCTGGGGGTCAATGAGCAGTTCTTC	CASMESLGVNEQFF
-	TRBV5-6	14	TRBD1	TRBJ2-7	TGTGCCAGCAGCTTGGTGGGACAGGGAGACGAGCAGTACTTC	CASSLVGQGDEQYF
-	TRBV29-1	15	-	TRBJ2-1	TGCAGCGCGACTCCTAGCGACGGCGCCTACAATGAGCAGTTCTTC	CSATPSDGAYNEQFF
-	TRBV4-1	15	TRBD1	TRBJ2-2	TGCGCCAGCAGTAGACAGGGGGAAAACACCGGGGAGCTGTTTTTT	CASSRQGENTGELFF
many	TRBV28	17	-	TRBJ1-5	TGTGCCAGCAGTTTAAGAGTGGGGGGGGCGGTCGATCAGCCCCAGCATTTT	CASSLRVGGAVDQPQHF
-	TRBV20-1	14	-	TRBJ2-3	TGCAGTGCTACCGAGGAGGCGGGCACAGATACGCAGTATTTT	CSATEEAGTDTQYF
-	TRBV28	15	TRBD1	TRBJ1-4	TGTGCCAGCAGTCCCGACAGGGGGCGAGGTGAAAAACTGTTTTTT	CASSPDRGRGEKLFF
-	TRBV6-2/TRBV6-3	16	-	TRBJ2-1	TGTGCCAGCAGTTACTGGGGGGCTAGCGCGTACAATGAGCAGTTCTTC	CASSYWGASAYNEQFF
few	TRBV29-1	13	TRBD2	TRBJ2-2	TGCAGCGCATGGGGGGGTGACACCGGGGAGCTGTTTTTT	CSAWGGDTGELFF
few	TRBV20-1	13	TRBD1	TRBJ2-7	TGCAGTGCTGAACAGGGGGCGCATTACGAGCAGTACTTC	CSAEQGAHYEQYF
few	TRBV20-1	15	TRBD1	TRBJ2-4	TGCAGTGCTAGAGATCAAGGGGGCTCGCAAAACATTCAGTACTTC	CSARDQGGSQNIQYF
-	TRBV23-1	14	-	TRBJ2-4	TGCGCCAGCAGTCCGGGGCAGGGTCAAAACATTCAGTACTTC	CASSPGQGQNIQYF
-	TRBV7-9	12	-	TRBJ2-1	TGTGCCAGCAGCTTAGGCCTCGTAGCGCAGTTCTTC	CASSLGLVAQFF
few	TRBV28	16	TRBD2	TRBJ2-5	TGTGCCAGCAGTGTCTACACCGGGACTAACCAAGAGACCCAGTACTTC	CASSVYTGTNQETQYF
many	TRBV29-1	13	TRBD2	TRBJ2-1	TGCAGCGTTTATAGCGGGAGTTTCAATGAGCAGTTCTTC	CSVYSGSFNEQFF
-	TRBV28	14	-	TRBJ1-5	TGTGCCAGCTGTTTAGTCGGGGGCTATCAGCCCCAGCATTTT	CASCLVGGYQPQHF
few	TRBV7-9	15	-	TRBJ2-1	TGTGCCAGCAGCTTAGAACAGGGTTATTACAATGAGCAGTTCTTC	CASSLEQGYYNEQFF